These 30 T cell receptor beta chains came from one sample sequenced in a study of cytomegalovirus exposure and HLA in healthy donors. With 60 Vbeta and 13 Jbeta primers, the PCR was carried out. Measured with immunoSEQ multiplex PCR; TCRdb has only the in-frame clones, and not every one. Found here are under 300,000 clones, about nine tenths of them singletons; the top ten hold about 1.7%. Specimen: PBMCs. The receptors derive from a girl aged 2-10 years in good health and CMV-seronegative.

The CDR3 spells CATKPGQENYGYTF. As DNA, the CDR3 is TGTGCCACCAAGCCGGGACAGGAGAACTATGGCTACACCTTC. The rearrangement links TRBV10-3 to TRBJ1-2; 8 bases fit TRBD1. This CDR3 has 14 amino acids. Germline V gene lookup returns CDR1 ENHRY and CDR2 SYGVKD. The junction had 9 bases not matched to a gene; V was cut back by 10 bases and J by 2 bases.

The rearrangement links TRBV7-8 to TRBJ2-5; TRBD1 might be the D (6 bases). The J call is in doubt because the DNA end fits TRBJ2-7 better. From germline, CDR1 is SGHVS and CDR2 FQNEAQ. The CDR3 consists of 14 residues. DNA for the CDR3: TGTGCCAGCAGCTCCTTTACAGGGTCCTACGAGCAGTACTTC. Translation: CASSSFTGSYEQYF.

This chain connects TRBV9 to TRBJ2-1; weak D call: TRBD1 (6 bases). This CDR3 is 15 amino acids long. Germline loops: CDR1 SGDLS, CDR2 YYNGEE. Trimming stripped 6 bases from V and 8 bases from J, with 21 bases between. The CDR3 sequence: CASTASHREYDEQFF. CDR3 in DNA: TGTGCCAGCACCGCTTCGCACAGGGAATACGATGAGCAGTTCTTC.

The chain joins TRBV6-1 to TRBJ2-7, with 9 bases aligning to TRBD1. After removal of 5 bases from V and 4 bases from J, the junction contained 9 bases not matched to a gene. Per the germline V gene, CDR1 is MNHNS and CDR2 is SASEGT. The CDR3 length is 15 residues. The CDR3 spells CASSRGQGKGYEQYF. In DNA form, the CDR3 reads TGTGCCAGCAGTCGTGGACAGGGGAAGGGATACGAGCAGTACTTC.

This clone was observed once. The V and J genes are TRBV5-1 and TRBJ1-1; TRBD1 matches 9 bases. The CDR3 extends over 14 amino acids. The germline V gene encodes CDR1 SGHRS and CDR2 YFSETQ. The trim removed 2 bases at V and 7 bases at J, leaving 6 bases unmatched. CDR3 in amino acids: CASSFGQGNIEAFF. CDR3 DNA: TGCGCCAGCAGCTTCGGACAGGGGAATATTGAAGCTTTCTTT. Full variable domain (remainder filled in from reference TRBV5-1 and TRBJ1-1): KAGVTQTPRYLIKTRGQQVTLSCSPISGHRSVSWYQQTPGQGLQFLFEYFSETQRNKGNFPGRFSGRQFSNSRSEMNVSTLELGDSALYLCASSFGQGNIEAFFGQGTRLTVV.

CDR3 DNA: TGTGCCAGCAGATATAGGGGGCTTGAGCAGTACTTC. Residues: CASRYRGLEQYF. The chain carries TRBV28 and TRBJ2-7; TRBD1 matches 7 bases. Germline-derived CDR1 and CDR2 are MDHEN and SYDVKM. After removal of 6 bases from V and 7 bases from J, the junction contained 6 bases not matched to a gene. The CDR3 runs to 12 residues.

The CDR3 loop reads CASSHWRAYEQYF. CDR3 coding DNA: TGTGCCAGCAGCCACTGGCGGGCTTACGAGCAGTACTTC. The V and J genes are TRBV7-2 and TRBJ2-7; a weak D match, TRBD2 (5 bases). CDR1 and CDR2 (germline): SGHTA, FQGNSA. V was cut by 5 bases and J by 4 bases, with 12 bases left in between. This CDR3 is 13 amino acids long.

This chain uses TRBV6-6 with TRBJ1-3; no clear D. The CDR3 is 13 amino acids. Trimming shortened V by 5 bases and J by 4 bases, and 9 bases separated the two germline ends. Germline-derived CDR1 and CDR2 are MNHNY and SVGAGI (reference sequence). CDR3 coding DNA: TGTGCCAGCAGTGGCCCGGGAGGAAACACCATATATTTT. Its translation: CASSGPGGNTIYF.

The genes are TRBV5-1 and TRBJ2-7; TRBD1 aligns across 7 bases. The V and J ends lost 2 bases and 5 bases, in that order; junction bases with no gene match: 7. The CDR3 consists of 14 residues. CDR1 and CDR2 (germline): SGHRS, YFSETQ. CDR3 DNA: TGCGCCAGCAGCTTTGGACAGGAGTCAGACGAGCAGTACTTC. Protein: CASSFGQESDEQYF. The variable domain in full, with the rest retrieved from reference TRBV5-1 and TRBJ2-7, is KAGVTQTPRYLIKTRGQQVTLSCSPISGHRSVSWYQQTPGQGLQFLFEYFSETQRNKGNFPGRFSGRQFSNSRSEMNVSTLELGDSALYLCASSFGQESDEQYFGPGTRLTVT.

This chain uses TRBV27 with TRBJ2-3, with 14 bases identical to TRBD2. Unmatched junction bases numbered 9, after V lost 7 bases and J lost 0 bases. This CDR3 is built from 18 residues. CDR1 and CDR2 (germline): MNHEY, SMNVEV (reference sequence). CDR3 sequence reads: CASIEGLAGVPSTDTQYF. In DNA form, the CDR3 reads TGTGCCAGCATCGAGGGACTAGCGGGAGTGCCTAGCACAGATACGCAGTATTTT.

The chain recombines TRBV29-1 with TRBJ1-2; D not resolved. The CDR3 has 10 residues. Germline values: CDR1 SQVTM, CDR2 ANQGSEA. The V end was cut by 8 bases, the J end by 8 bases, with 12 bases between. CDR3: CSTERGGYTF. CDR3 nucleotide sequence: TGCAGCACGGAAAGAGGCGGCTACACCTTC.

The V call is TRBV5-6, the J call TRBJ2-5; 7 nucleotides agree with TRBD1. This CDR3 comprises 17 residues. V was pared by 4 bases and J by 1 base, with 13 bases of the junction left unmatched. Per the germline V gene, CDR1 is SGHDT and CDR2 is YYEEEE. The CDR3 nucleotides are TGTGCCAGCAGCCGCGACAGGGTCCACCGCCTCCAAGAGACCCAGTACTTC. It yields the protein CASSRDRVHRLQETQYF. Looking up the rest from reference TRBV5-6 and TRBJ2-5 gives the full variable domain: DAGVTQSPTHLIKTRGQQVTLRCSPKSGHDTVSWYQQALGQGPQFIFQYYEEEERQRGNFPDRFSGHQFPNYSSELNVNALLLGDSALYLCASSRDRVHRLQETQYFGPGTRLLVL.

The V and J genes are TRBV6-6 and TRBJ1-2; D ambiguous. Trimming took 0 bases from V and 6 from J, leaving 5 bases between them. Germline lookup yields CDR1 MNHNY and CDR2 SVGAGI (reference sequence). The CDR3 consists of 12 residues. CDR3 residues: CASSYSPDGYTF. The CDR3 nucleotides are TGTGCCAGCAGTTACTCCCCAGATGGCTACACCTTC.

J is TRBJ1-2 and V is TRBV19; the D is unclear. The V end was cut by 0 bases, the J end by 4 bases, with 9 bases between. This CDR3 is built from 14 residues. The germline gives CDR1 LNHDA, CDR2 SQIVND (reference sequence). The CDR3 coding sequence is TGTGCCAGTAGTATAGATCACACCCTCTATGGCTACACCTTC. Residues: CASSIDHTLYGYTF.

The chain recombines TRBV6-1 with TRBJ1-5, with D perhaps TRBD1 (6 bases). Germline CDR1 MNHNS, CDR2 SASEGT. V lost 9 bases, J lost 4 bases, and 16 bases lay in between. The CDR3 runs 14 residues. CDR3 sequence reads: CARPAGVGNQPQHF. As DNA, the CDR3 is TGTGCCAGGCCAGCAGGGGTTGGAAATCAGCCCCAGCATTTT.

The V call is TRBV18, the J call TRBJ1-2, with a weak D call TRBD1 (5 bases). CDR1 is KGHSH and CDR2 is LQKENI in the germline V gene. This CDR3 region has 13 residues. V was trimmed by 3 bases and J by 7 bases, leaving 12 bases between them. The CDR3 DNA is TGTGCCAGCTCACCTTCCGCCGGGGGTGGCTACACCTTC. This translates into CASSPSAGGGYTF.

This clone came up once. This chain uses TRBV2 with TRBJ2-1, with TRBD2 matching 12 bases. CDR3 size: 15 residues. With V trimmed by 6 bases and J by 2 bases, 2 bases remained unmatched. Germline loops: CDR1 SNHLY, CDR2 FYNNEI. CDR3 DNA sequence: TGTGCCAGCAGCCTAGCGGGGGGGGCCTACAATGAGCAGTTCTTC. It specifies CASSLAGGAYNEQFF. The full variable domain, with the rest looked up from reference TRBV2 and TRBJ2-1, is EPEVTQTPSHQVTQMGQEVILRCVPISNHLYFYWYRQILGQKVEFLVSFYNNEISEKSEIFDDQFSVERPDGSNFTLKIRSTKLEDSAMYFCASSLAGGAYNEQFFGPGTRLTVL.

This chain connects TRBV4-1 to TRBJ2-4; the D gene is possibly TRBD1 (6 bases). The V end lost 5 bases, the J end lost 8 bases, and 16 bases lay between the germline ends. The germline V gene encodes CDR1 MGHRA and CDR2 YSYEKL. The CDR3 has 14 residues. The CDR3 region has the DNA TGCGCCAGCAGCGGGGGCGGTGGAAATGACATTCAGTACTTC. Its protein product is CASSGGGGNDIQYF.

V is TRBV18 and J is TRBJ1-1; TRBD1 matches at 12 bases. Germline CDR1 is KGHSH and CDR2 is LQKENI. The CDR3 spans 17 residues. Trimming removed 3 bases from V and 4 bases from J; junction bases left unmatched: 9. The CDR3 loop is CASSPGQGAYRGTEAFF. CDR3 coding DNA: TGTGCCAGCTCACCGGGACAGGGGGCTTATCGGGGCACTGAAGCTTTCTTT. The entire variable domain, with the rest obtained from reference TRBV18 and TRBJ1-1, is as follows: NAGVMQNPRHLVRRRGQEARLRCSPMKGHSHVYWYRQLPEEGLKFMVYLQKENIIDESGMPKERFSAEFPKEGPSILRIQQVVRGDSAAYFCASSPGQGAYRGTEAFFGQGTRLTVV.

The rearrangement links TRBV4-1 to TRBJ2-5; TRBD2 agrees at 7 bases. The J call may be in error: the DNA end matches TRBJ2-7 better. The CDR3 spans 13 residues. Germline-derived CDR1 and CDR2 are MGHRA and YSYEKL. The CDR3 sequence: CASGRAVSYEQYF. The CDR3 nucleotides are TGCGCCAGCGGGAGGGCAGTCTCCTACGAGCAGTACTTC.

This clone was seen a single time. This sequence joins TRBV21-1 and TRBJ1-5; the table's TRBD1 call for D was not verified on the DNA. TRBV21-1 represents a pseudogene. The CDR3 runs 16 residues. The CDR3 coding sequence is TGTGCCAGCAGCAAAGAGGGGGGACAGGGTTATCAGCCCCAGCATTTT. It codes for CASSKEGGQGYQPQHF.

This sequence joins TRBV28 and TRBJ1-5; weak D call: TRBD1 (5 bases). The germline V gene has CDR1 MDHEN and CDR2 SYDVKM. Between the trimmed V and J ends, which lost 11 bases and 5 bases, there was a span of 10 bases. The CDR3 sequence is 11 residues long. The CDR3 nucleotides are TGTGCCGTCCGGGGGGATCAGCCCCAGCATTTT. The encoded protein is CAVRGDQPQHF.

This clone has just a few counts. The J gene is TRBJ2-5, the V gene TRBV5-1; 8 bases fit TRBD2. The V and J ends lost 0 bases and 11 bases, in that order; junction bases with no gene match: 15. The germline gives CDR1 SGHRS, CDR2 YFSETQ. The CDR3 is 16 residues long. As DNA, the CDR3 is TGCGCCAGCAGCTTGGCGGGGGGGGTGGCGGGCCGGGAGCAGTACTTC. Its translation: CASSLAGGVAGREQYF.

This clone was observed a single time. This chain's CDR3 is CATSASQGTFYGYTF. As DNA, the CDR3 is TGTGCCACCAGCGCAAGTCAGGGGACCTTCTATGGCTACACCTTC. The chain carries TRBV15 and TRBJ1-2; perhaps TRBD1 as D (6 bases). Looked up from germline, CDR1 is LNHNV and CDR2 is YYDKDF (reference sequence). There are 15 residues in the CDR3. V was cut by 5 bases and J by 4 bases, with 17 bases left in between.

V is TRBV29-1 and J is TRBJ2-3, with a weak D call TRBD2 (6 bases). Trimming shortened V by 7 bases and J by 4 bases, and 18 bases separated the two germline ends. This CDR3 comprises 14 residues. The germline V gene has CDR1 SQVTM and CDR2 ANQGSEA. In DNA form, the CDR3 reads TGCAGCGCAGGACAAGCGGTAGCGGCAGATACGCAGTATTTT. Protein: CSAGQAVAADTQYF.

This chain links TRBV4-2 with TRBJ1-4, with D maybe TRBD1 (5 bases). The CDR3 has 15 amino acids. The V gene lost 1 base and the J gene lost 5 bases, with 11 bases spanning the gap. Germline values: CDR1 LGHNA, CDR2 YNFKEQ. The CDR3 sequence: CASSQGGGGNEKLFF. In DNA form, the CDR3 reads TGTGCCAGCAGCCAAGGCGGGGGAGGAAATGAAAAACTGTTTTTT.

The chain links TRBV4-1 to TRBJ2-7, with 7 bases lining up with TRBD1. The germline gives CDR1 MGHRA, CDR2 YSYEKL. The CDR3 is made up of 16 amino acids. Losses at the gene ends were 4 bases for V and 4 bases for J; bases not matched to a gene: 13. CDR3 DNA: TGCGCCAGCAGCCCGGCCGACAGGGTCCATGTTTACGAGCAGTACTTC. Encoded protein: CASSPADRVHVYEQYF.

As concerns this clone: Other DNA variants within this sample encode the same CDR3. The J gene is TRBJ1-1, the V gene TRBV5-1; D unresolved. Between the trimmed V and J ends, which lost 0 bases and 0 bases, there was a span of 9 bases. CDR1 SGHRS and CDR2 YFSETQ come from the germline V gene. The CDR3 runs to 15 residues. In DNA form, the CDR3 reads TGCGCCAGCAGCTTGGTGCGGGGTCTGAACACTGAAGCTTTCTTT. Its protein product is CASSLVRGLNTEAFF.

The chain has TRBV15 and TRBJ1-2, with TRBD1 matching 10 bases. The CDR3 is 13 amino acids. Germline V gene sequence: CDR1 LNHNV, CDR2 YYDKDF (reference sequence). Trimming at V came to 5 bases and at J to 6 bases, leaving 3 bases not matched to a gene. The CDR3 DNA follows: TGTGCCACCAGCGACAGGGGGCAGGATGGCTACACCTTC. Translating gives CATSDRGQDGYTF.

The V gene is TRBV6-8, the J gene TRBJ2-1; TRBD2 might be the D (6 bases). The CDR3 spans 14 residues. Germline V CDR1 and CDR2: MNHGY, SAAAGT. With 6 bases removed from V and 11 bases from J, the gap between germline ends came to 20 bases. The CDR3 coding sequence is TGTGCCAGCAGAAAGCCCCCCACTAGCAAAAAGCAGTTCTTC. Amino acid sequence: CASRKPPTSKKQFF.